This T cell receptor (beta chain) was profiled in a study of blood T cell repertoires in COVID-19. Clones were sequenced by immunoSEQ multiplex PCR, and TCRdb holds only the in-frame ones, with some missing. This repertoire shows about 24,000 clones, approximately 88% found once; its top ten account for roughly 30%. The CDR3 is 13 amino acids. V was pared by 2 bases and J by 3 bases, with 7 bases between. The V call is TRBV12-3 or TRBV12-4, the J call TRBJ1-1; no definite D call. Sequencing input: peripheral blood. The source is a woman in her 70s with active COVID-19. This CDR3 reads CASSLQRYTEAFF. The CDR3 DNA sequence: TGTGCCAGCAGTTTACAGCGTTACACTGAAGCTTTCTTT.